Below are 27 T cell receptor beta chains sequenced from a single sample in a study of T cells after posttransplantation cyclophosphamide. Assay used: immunoSEQ multiplex PCR; TCRdb lists only in-frame clones, some missing. Recorded here are about 40,000 clones, none singletons. The sequencing sample was made of PBMCs. The receptors were sampled from a woman aged 45-65 years in good health and a related stem cell transplant donor.

At least ten counts were recorded for this clone. This chain joins TRBV30 and TRBJ2-3; weak D call: TRBD2 (5 bases). CDR1 and CDR2 from the germline V gene are GTSNPN and SVGIG (reference sequence). The CDR3 runs to 12 residues. V was cut by 2 bases and J by 4 bases, with 7 bases left in between. CDR3 region: CAWSPGSDTQYF. CDR3 sequence (DNA): TGTGCCTGGAGTCCGGGGTCAGATACGCAGTATTTT.

The table lists this clone with many counts. The chain uses TRBV7-3 and TRBJ1-1, with 7 bases fitting TRBD1. CDR3 length: 13 amino acids. CDR1 SGHTA and CDR2 FQGTGA come from the germline V gene. J gave up 3 bases and V 6 bases, and 4 bases lay outside the gene matches. CDR3 region: CASSSQGDTEAFF. CDR3 bases: TGTGCCAGCAGTTCCCAGGGGGACACTGAAGCTTTCTTT.

The rearrangement joins TRBV6-1 to TRBJ2-7, with D maybe TRBD2 (6 bases). With 5 bases removed from V and 5 bases from J, the gap between germline ends came to 13 bases. This CDR3 contains 13 residues. Germline values: CDR1 MNHNS, CDR2 SASEGT. CDR3 amino acids: CASSSGTPNEQYF. The DNA of the CDR3 is TGTGCCAGCAGTTCCGGGACTCCCAACGAGCAGTACTTC.

This clone came up many times. This sequence joins TRBV6-5 and TRBJ1-1, with 7 nucleotides matching TRBD1. The CDR3 totals 11 residues. V was clipped by 9 bases and J by 5 bases; unmatched bases: 3. Per germline, CDR1 MNHEY and CDR2 SVGAGI. For the CDR3, the DNA is TGTGCCAGTCGACAGGGTACTGAAGCTTTCTTT. As protein: CASRQGTEAFF.

This clone occurred many times. The chain employs TRBV30 and TRBJ2-7, with 7 bases aligning to TRBD1. The germline V gene has CDR1 GTSNPN and CDR2 SVGIG (reference sequence). The length of the CDR3 is 15 residues. Losses at the gene ends were 1 base for V and 0 bases for J; bases not matched to a gene: 6. In DNA, the CDR3 is TGTGCCTGGAGTGGGTTTCGGGACAGCTCCTACGAGCAGTACTTC. Its translation is CAWSGFRDSSYEQYF. The variable domain in full, completed from reference TRBV30 and TRBJ2-7, reads SQTIHQWPATLVQPVGSPLSLECTVEGTSNPNLYWYRQAAGRGLQLLFYSVGIGQISSEVPQNLSASRPQDRQFILSSKKLLLSDSGFYLCAWSGFRDSSYEQYFGPGTRLTVT.

There are many counts of this clone. The chain has TRBV30 and TRBJ1-2; D possibly corresponds to TRBD1 (5 bases). The CDR3 totals 12 residues. V was shortened by 0 bases and J by 8 bases, with 10 bases between the two germline ends. CDR1 and CDR2 (germline): GTSNPN, SVGIG (reference sequence). The CDR3: CAWSVGVGGYTF. The CDR3 region has the DNA TGTGCCTGGAGTGTAGGGGTGGGCGGCTACACCTTC.

This clone appeared many times. The chain couples TRBV12-5 to TRBJ1-1, with TRBD1 identical over 9 bases. Trimming cost V 1 base and J 5 bases; bases outside gene matches: 5. This CDR3 is built from 15 residues. Germline assignment: CDR1 LGHNT and CDR2 FRNRAP. The CDR3 loop is CASGLAGDRVTEAFF. The DNA of the CDR3 is TGTGCTAGTGGTTTGGCCGGGGACAGGGTAACTGAAGCTTTCTTT.

The V call is TRBV5-1, the J call TRBJ2-6; 9 bases are a match to TRBD1. The CDR3 sequence is 17 residues long. Trimming cost V 2 bases and J 4 bases; bases outside gene matches: 7. The germline CDR1 and CDR2 sequences are SGHRS and YFSETQ. The CDR3 protein is CASSFQTGGTGANVLTF. The DNA of the CDR3 is TGCGCCAGCAGCTTCCAAACAGGGGGCACCGGGGCCAACGTCCTGACTTTC.

This clone has a count of ten or more. The chain joins TRBV7-2 to TRBJ1-2; possible D gene TRBD1, 5 bases. V gave up 5 bases and J gave up 7 bases, with 17 bases separating them. Looked up from germline, CDR1 is SGHTA and CDR2 is FQGNSA. This CDR3 is built from 14 residues. The CDR3 bases are TGTGCCAGCAGCCCCCCCGGACAAGGGTTTGGCTACACCTTC. Amino acids: CASSPPGQGFGYTF.

This clone came up many times. V is TRBV2 and J is TRBJ1-4; TRBD1 matches 7 bases. CDR1 is SNHLY and CDR2 is FYNNEI in the germline V gene. Trimming cost V 8 bases and J 6 bases; bases outside gene matches: 9. The CDR3 has 14 residues. The CDR3 protein is CASADRVGDEKLFF. In nucleotides, the CDR3 is TGTGCCAGCGCTGACAGGGTTGGGGATGAAAAACTGTTTTTT.

In its sample, this clone was seen many times. The rearrangement uses TRBV30 and TRBJ1-2; D call uncertain. CDR1 GTSNPN and CDR2 SVGIG come from the germline V gene (reference sequence). V was shortened by 4 bases and J by 4 bases, with 10 bases between the two germline ends. This CDR3 is 12 amino acids long. The CDR3 protein is CAWTHTGYGYTF. The CDR3 DNA reads TGTGCCTGGACCCACACGGGCTATGGCTACACCTTC.

This clone was counted many times. This chain uses TRBV7-6 with TRBJ1-3, with D unclear. Deletions cut 0 bases from V and 4 bases from J, with 13 bases between. This CDR3 contains 16 residues. Germline CDR1 reads SGHVS; CDR2 reads FNYEAQ. The CDR3 sequence: CASSLAAGVSGNTIYF. DNA of the CDR3: TGTGCCAGCAGCTTAGCAGCCGGGGTGAGCGGAAACACCATATATTTT.

This clone was recorded at least ten times. This chain uses TRBV7-9 with TRBJ2-7; D uncertain. Trimming shortened V by 10 bases and J by 2 bases, and 21 bases separated the two germline ends. The CDR3 runs 15 residues. Germline V lookup: CDR1 SEHNR, CDR2 FQNEAQ (reference sequence). The CDR3 sequence: CATGYQVGQTYEQYF. The DNA for the CDR3 is TGTGCCACCGGATACCAGGTGGGCCAAACCTACGAGCAGTACTTC. The entire variable domain, with the rest obtained from reference TRBV7-9 and TRBJ2-7, is as follows: DTGVSQNPRHKITKRGQNVTFRCDPISEHNRLYWYRQTLGQGPEFLTYFQNEAQLEKSRLLSDRFSAERPKGSFSTLEIQRTEQGDSAMYLCATGYQVGQTYEQYFGPGTRLTVT.

This clone was seen at least ten times. This rearrangement joins TRBV28 to TRBJ1-2; weak D call: TRBD1 (5 bases). The ends were cut back, 9 bases at V and 8 bases at J, with 22 bases in the middle. CDR3 length: 14 residues. The germline CDR1 and CDR2 sequences are MDHEN and SYDVKM. The CDR3 DNA is TGTGCCAGTCAAGTCCCCGGGAGGGGATACGGCTACACCTTC. Its protein is CASQVPGRGYGYTF.

This clone was counted many times. The chain employs TRBV7-8 and TRBJ1-1, with 8 nucleotides matching TRBD1. This CDR3 region has 14 residues. Germline values: CDR1 SGHVS, CDR2 FQNEAQ. After removal of 3 bases from V and 5 bases from J, the junction contained 5 bases not matched to a gene. The CDR3, as DNA: TGTGCCAGCAGCTTGGGAGGACAGGGAACTGAAGCTTTCTTT. It translates to CASSLGGQGTEAFF. Drawing the rest from reference TRBV7-8 and TRBJ1-1, the complete variable domain is GAGVSQSPRYKVAKRGQDVALRCDPISGHVSLFWYQQALGQGPEFLTYFQNEAQLDKSGLPSDRFFAERPEGSVSTLKIQRTQQEDSAVYLCASSLGGQGTEAFFGQGTRLTVV.

This clone occurred many times. V usage is TRBV5-5 and J usage is TRBJ1-4, with 7 nucleotides matching TRBD1. V trimming: 2 bases; J trimming: 8 bases; junction bases outside the gene matches: 18. Per the germline V gene, CDR1 is SGHKS and CDR2 is YYEKEE (reference sequence). This CDR3 comprises 18 residues. The CDR3 bases are TGTGCCAGCAGCTTCCGGGGTCTAATGGACAGGACCATAGAAAAACTGTTTTTT. It translates to CASSFRGLMDRTIEKLFF.

This clone has ten or more counts. The chain uses TRBV4-2 and TRBJ1-2; 10 bases map to TRBD1. This CDR3 contains 16 residues. Germline values: CDR1 LGHNA, CDR2 YNFKEQ. The V segment lost 4 bases and the J segment 4 bases; nucleotides outside the gene matches: 9. The CDR3: CASSPVQTGGAYGYTF. The CDR3 region has the DNA TGTGCCAGCAGCCCGGTCCAGACAGGGGGCGCCTATGGCTACACCTTC.

This clone was detected ten times or more. The rearrangement links TRBV19 to TRBJ1-2, with D unresolved. This CDR3 contains 14 residues. Germline V gene lookup returns CDR1 LNHDA and CDR2 SQIVND (reference sequence). Between the trimmed V and J ends, which lost 7 bases and 4 bases, there was a span of 16 bases. This CDR3 reads CASTPTGDPYGYTF. The CDR3 nucleotides read TGTGCCAGTACCCCAACCGGGGATCCCTATGGCTACACCTTC. The variable domain in full, with the rest retrieved from reference TRBV19 and TRBJ1-2, is DGGITQSPKYLFRKEGQNVTLSCEQNLNHDAMYWYRQDPGQGLRLIYYSQIVNDFQKGDIAEGYSVSREKKESFPLTVTSAQKNPTAFYLCASTPTGDPYGYTFGSGTRLTVV.

The table lists this clone with many counts. J is TRBJ2-1 and V is TRBV27; 7 positions agree with TRBD2. The germline gives CDR1 MNHEY, CDR2 SMNVEV (reference sequence). The trim removed 6 bases at V and 6 bases at J, leaving 5 bases unmatched. The CDR3 covers 13 residues. The CDR3 protein is CASSRAGPNEQFF. CDR3 DNA sequence: TGTGCCAGCAGCAGAGCGGGACCCAATGAGCAGTTCTTC.

This clone came up many times. J is TRBJ2-2 and V is TRBV29-1; a weak D match, TRBD1 (5 bases). Germline V lookup: CDR1 SQVTM, CDR2 ANQGSEA. The CDR3 runs 14 residues. V was clipped by 7 bases and J by 3 bases, with 15 bases between them. The CDR3 reads CSAFFDSYTGELFF. The CDR3 DNA sequence: TGCAGCGCTTTCTTTGACAGTTACACCGGGGAGCTGTTTTTT.

This clone showed up many times. V gene TRBV28 combines with J gene TRBJ2-5, with TRBD1 matching 8 bases. Germline V CDR1 and CDR2: MDHEN, SYDVKM. CDR3 length equals 14 residues. V was pared by 4 bases and J by 1 base, with 2 bases of the junction left unmatched. The chain's CDR3 is CASSSRGLQETQYF. The CDR3 DNA sequence: TGTGCCAGCAGTTCCAGGGGGCTCCAAGAGACCCAGTACTTC. Filled out from reference TRBV28 and TRBJ2-5, the complete variable domain reads DVKVTQSSRYLVKRTGEKVFLECVQDMDHENMFWYRQDPGLGLRLIYFSYDVKMKEKGDIPEGYSVSREKKERFSLILESASTNQTSMYLCASSSRGLQETQYFGPGTRLLVL.

This clone has ten or more counts. The chain carries TRBV7-9 and TRBJ1-5, with no clear D. The V and J ends lost 3 bases and 5 bases respectively, with 11 bases between them. There are 14 residues in the CDR3. Looked up from germline, CDR1 is SEHNR and CDR2 is FQNEAQ (reference sequence). In DNA form, the CDR3 reads TGTGCCAGCAGCTTGGGCACGTCTTATCAGCCCCAGCATTTT. This translates into CASSLGTSYQPQHF.

This clone was recorded many times. V is TRBV19 and J is TRBJ1-1; D gene unclear. The germline gives CDR1 LNHDA, CDR2 SQIVND (reference sequence). This CDR3 has 15 residues. The V end was cut by 4 bases, the J end by 1 base, with 13 bases between. In DNA, the CDR3 is TGTGCCAGTAGTAAGACTTTCTCCCCGAACACTGAAGCTTTCTTT. Its translation: CASSKTFSPNTEAFF.

This clone was observed at least ten times. This chain's CDR3 is CASSPGGQASYEQYF. In nucleotides, the CDR3 is TGTGCCAGCAGTCCGGGGGGACAGGCCTCCTACGAGCAGTACTTC. The chain joins TRBV28 to TRBJ2-7; D may be TRBD1 (8 bases). The V gene's germline CDR1 is MDHEN and CDR2 SYDVKM. The V gene lost 5 bases and the J gene lost 0 bases, with 14 bases spanning the gap. The CDR3 has 15 amino acids.

At least ten counts were recorded for this clone. The V and J genes are TRBV30 and TRBJ1-2; TRBD1 might be the D (6 bases). The germline V gene encodes CDR1 GTSNPN and CDR2 SVGIG (reference sequence). The ends were cut back, 1 base at V and 8 bases at J, with 23 bases in the middle. CDR3 size: 16 residues. CDR3 protein: CAWSEPENRAPRGYTF. The CDR3 coding sequence is TGTGCCTGGAGTGAGCCCGAGAACAGGGCCCCTCGAGGCTACACCTTC.

This clone came up many times. The chain is built from TRBV4-2 and TRBJ1-3; D unclear. Germline CDR1 and CDR2: LGHNA and YNFKEQ. Deletions cut 0 bases from V and 3 bases from J, with 18 bases between. The CDR3 has 18 residues. The DNA for the CDR3 is TGTGCCAGCAGCCAAGAAGTGTGGAGGCCCGGAGGTGGAAACACCATATATTTT. Protein product: CASSQEVWRPGGGNTIYF.

This clone has ten or more counts. V is TRBV25-1 and J is TRBJ1-2, with D maybe TRBD1 (5 bases). The CDR3 extends over 13 amino acids. V lost 2 bases and J lost 7, with 11 bases in between. The germline gives CDR1 MGHDK, CDR2 SYGVNS. In nucleotides, the CDR3 is TGTGCCAGCAGTGAAAGACAGAGACGTGGCTACACCTTC. Translation gives CASSERQRRGYTF.